A selection of T cell receptor beta chains follows, all from one sample in a study of response to subunit inactivated influenza vaccine. TCRdb ran MiXCR on the RT-PCR reads and lists one entry per CDR3 protein. The sample shows around 480,000 distinct CDR3 sequences, approximately 15% of them seen only once. The sequences come from CD4+ T cells sorted from PBMCs, collected 23 months after vaccination. The receptors were sampled from a man between 50 and 75 years old who received an inactivated influenza vaccine. CDR3s include the opening cysteine and the closing phenylalanine or tryptophan. Fields, in order: V gene, clone size, D gene, J gene, CDR3 protein, CDR3 DNA. D genes are given only for firm matches. Some rows mark clone size as missing; the rest say once, few, many or name a class of expanded clone.

>TRBV6-1|-|TRBD2|TRBJ2-7
CASRRLAASSYEQYF
TGTGCCAGCAGACGACTAGCGGCAAGCTCCTACGAGCAGTACTTC
>TRBV7-9|-|TRBD2|TRBJ2-7
CASSLAAGGSEQYF
TGTGCCAGCAGCTTAGCAGCGGGGGGTAGCGAGCAGTACTTC
>TRBV11-2|few|TRBD1|TRBJ2-7
CASSSLTGVAYEQYF
TGTGCCAGCAGCTCATTAACAGGGGTGGCCTACGAGCAGTACTTC
>TRBV15|few|-|TRBJ2-5
CATSRRDGQLAETQYF
TGTGCCACCAGCAGGAGAGACGGACAGCTAGCGGAGACCCAGTACTTC
>TRBV7-2|few|-|TRBJ1-4
CASSRRSGALTNEKLFF
TGTGCCAGCAGCCGTCGCTCGGGGGCGCTGACTAATGAAAAACTGTTTTTT
>TRBV12-3/TRBV12-4|-|TRBD1|TRBJ1-2
CASSLRTGGADGYTF
TGTGCCAGCAGCTTACGGACAGGGGGTGCCGATGGCTACACCTTC
>TRBV27|few|TRBD2|TRBJ2-7
CASLSGSEQYF
TGTGCCAGCCTTAGCGGGAGCGAGCAGTACTTC
>TRBV27|few|TRBD1|TRBJ2-7
CASSFFPISGTGGYEQYF
TGTGCCAGCAGCTTTTTCCCCATTTCCGGGACAGGGGGATACGAGCAGTACTTC
>TRBV18|-|-|TRBJ1-1
CASSASTVNTEAFF
TGTGCCAGCTCAGCATCGACAGTGAACACTGAAGCTTTCTTT
>TRBV29-1|few|-|TRBJ2-7
CSVVAGNYEQYF
TGCAGCGTTGTGGCCGGGAACTACGAGCAGTACTTC
>TRBV6-1|few|TRBD1|TRBJ2-2
CASSRRDRPTGELFF
TGTGCCAGCAGTCGCCGGGACAGACCCACCGGGGAGCTGTTTTTT
>TRBV2|many|-|TRBJ2-2
CASSEGDLATGELFF
TGTGCCAGCAGTGAAGGGGACTTAGCCACCGGGGAGCTGTTTTTT
>TRBV4-1|once|-|TRBJ1-6
CASSQAGGESPLHF
TGCGCCAGCAGCCAAGCGGGGGGAGAGTCACCCCTCCACTTT
>TRBV6-2/TRBV6-3|-|-|TRBJ2-2
CASSILGGTGELFF
TGTGCCAGCAGCATCCTGGGGGGAACCGGGGAGCTGTTTTTT
>TRBV20-1|-|-|TRBJ2-7
CSPEGGSYEQYF
TGCAGTCCCGAGGGGGGCTCCTACGAGCAGTACTTC
>TRBV4-1|many|-|TRBJ2-5
CASSSGSQETQYF
TGCGCCAGCAGCTCCGGAAGCCAGGAGACCCAGTACTTC
>TRBV20-1|-|-|TRBJ2-1
CSALDYFSYNEQFF
TGCAGTGCTTTGGACTATTTCTCCTACAATGAGCAGTTCTTC
>TRBV6-2/TRBV6-3|-|-|TRBJ2-4
CASSYRWMRLAKNIQYF
TGTGCCAGCAGTTACCGTTGGATGCGACTAGCCAAAAACATTCAGTACTTC
>TRBV12-3/TRBV12-4|-|-|TRBJ2-1
CASSLIKVGSYNEQFF
TGTGCCAGCAGTTTAATCAAGGTGGGCTCCTACAATGAGCAGTTCTTC
>TRBV7-3|-|-|TRBJ2-7
CASSLGGGFSYEQYF
TGTGCCAGCAGCTTAGGAGGTGGCTTCTCCTACGAGCAGTACTTC